In its sample, the clone carrying this T cell receptor (beta chain) was seen once. In the original processing: Cell counts per sample came from amplifying reference gene primers. The assay was immunoSEQ multiplex PCR, and TCRdb's table has in-frame clones only and misses some. D and trimming were read from the DNA, whereas the V and J calls and clone size are those reported in that table. The table shows about 300,000 clones, with roughly nine tenths occurring only once. The data belong to a study of blood T cell repertoires in COVID-19. Study-level information: From T cells, B-cell-depleted T cells, or PBMCs came the material, which was cDNA or gDNA.

Sequencing was performed on PBMCs or T cells enriched from blood (not recorded which). This clonotype originated in a woman aged 25 to 39 who had recovered from COVID-19.

CDR3 DNA sequence: TGTGCCAGCAGTTTAGGGGGGCAAACTGAAGCTTTCTTT. Amino acid sequence: CASSLGGQTEAFF. The chain uses TRBV12-3 or TRBV12-4 and TRBJ1-1; the D gene is possibly TRBD1 (6 bases). The CDR3 runs 13 residues. Trimming pared 1 base from V and 5 bases from J, leaving 8 bases between.